The 29 T cell receptor beta chains given below trace back to one sample, sequenced in a study of CD8+ T cells in alopecia areata. After pooling, cutaneous lymph node cells were sorted with CD4, CD8alpha, NKG2D, NKG2ACE and other markers. Extraction and reverse transcription of RNA yielded cDNA as the sequencing template. The repertoire was sequenced with immunoSEQ multiplex PCR; TCRdb's copy has only in-frame clones and lacks some. This sample shows approximately 300,000 clones and no singletons; 0.9% to 1.5% rests with the ten largest. Specimen: CD4+ T cells sorted from a lymph node. All receptors derive from a C3H/HeJ mouse with alopecia areata. The MHC haplotype of the strain is H2-k.

Details on this clone: Mouse germline and gene names are used. The read comes to an end 4 residues before the CDR3 does, leaving the germline J gene to fill in the end. The chain recombines TRBV31 with TRBJ1-2; 9 nucleotides line up with TRBD1. Germline CDR1 and CDR2: GKSSPN and SITVG. The junction had 1 base not matched to a gene; V was cut back by 5 bases and J by 0 bases. The CDR3 is 13 amino acids. CDR3 bases read: TGTGCCTGGGACAGGGGGGCAAACTCC. It codes for CAWDRGANS. In full, the CDR3 is CAWDRGANSDYTF.

The table lists this clone with a few counts. The gene symbols are mouse symbols. Read coverage stops 4 residues before the CDR3 terminus; the germline J gene supplies the remainder. At the DNA level, this CDR3 is encoded by other sequences in the same sample as well. The V call is TRBV5, the J call TRBJ2-3; 12 nucleotides align to TRBD2. This CDR3 is 17 amino acids long. Germline values: CDR1 LGHNA, CDR2 YNLKQL (reference sequence). With V trimmed by 0 bases and J by 1 base, 2 bases remained unmatched. CDR3 bases read: TGTGCCAGCAGCCAAGACCGGGACTGGGGGGGTGCAGAA. This encodes CASSQDRDWGGAE. The whole CDR3 region reads CASSQDRDWGGAETLYF.

With respect to this clone: Gene names and germline refer to mouse. The read ends 4 residues early relative to the CDR3; the germline J gene fills the gap. V usage is TRBV13-3 and J usage is TRBJ1-1; D is perhaps TRBD1 (6 bases). CDR3 length: 14 residues. Germline loops: CDR1 NNHDY, CDR2 SYVADS. V was clipped by 5 bases and J by 4 bases, with 15 bases between them. CDR3 residues: CASREQGWVTEVFF. The covered CDR3 bases are TGTGCCAGCAGAGAACAGGGCTGGGTCACA.

Note on this clone: Here the gene names and germline are mouse. CDR3 region: CASSEEGGRSPLYF. The sequenced CDR3 bases are TGTGCCAGCAGTGAGGAGGGGGGGCGGTCGCCC. The chain recombines TRBV13-1 with TRBJ1-6; a weak D match, TRBD1 (6 bases). The CDR3 is cut off 3 residues early in the read; its end comes from the germline J gene. TRBJ1-6 is an ORF; its function is uncertain. The germline V and J ends were trimmed by 2 bases and 10 bases, with 13 bases remaining between them. The germline gives CDR1 NSHNY, CDR2 SYGAGN. This CDR3 has 14 residues.

This clone was seen more than once but under ten times. Gene names follow the mouse nomenclature. The read halts 4 residues ahead of the CDR3 end, with the missing end drawn from the germline J gene. This chain uses TRBV13-3 with TRBJ1-1; TRBD1 matches at 7 bases. Germline V lookup: CDR1 NNHDY, CDR2 SYVADS. The CDR3 loop spans 14 amino acids. The J segment lost 0 bases and the V segment lost 5 bases, leaving 4 bases of the junction unmatched. This CDR3 is CASRPGQPNTEVFF. The sequenced CDR3 bases are TGTGCCAGCAGACCGGGACAGCCAAACACA.

This clone was observed a handful of times. The gene names here belong to mouse. The read is 4 residues too short to cover the CDR3 end, so that end is filled in from the germline J gene. This chain connects TRBV1 to TRBJ2-5; 7 bases are a match to TRBD1. Germline V gene data show CDR1 as NSQYPW and CDR2 as LRSPGD (reference sequence). The CDR3 loop spans 13 amino acids. Incomplete CDR3 DNA: TGCACCTGCAGTGGACACAGGGGAGAC. It codes for CTCSGHRGD. The full-length CDR3 reads as CTCSGHRGDTQYF.

Only a few counts were recorded for this clone. Mouse names are used for the genes. From the germline J gene comes the end of the CDR3, since the read stops 4 residues before it. Within the sample, other DNA sequences also encode this same CDR3. This rearrangement joins TRBV13-3 to TRBJ1-2, with 7 nucleotides matching TRBD1. This CDR3 region has 14 residues. From germline, CDR1 is NNHDY and CDR2 SYVADS. Trimming removed 2 bases from V and 4 bases from J; junction bases left unmatched: 5. Here the CDR3 reads CASSEEGAGSDYTF. The CDR3 DNA, read in part, is TGTGCCAGCAGTGAAGAGGGGGCCGGCTCC.

This clone has more than one count but fewer than ten. Genes here carry mouse names. Incomplete CDR3 DNA: TGCACCTGCAGTGCCCAACTGGGGATCCAAGAC. Protein product: CTCSAQLGIQD. The whole CDR3 protein reads CTCSAQLGIQDTQYF. The chain couples TRBV1 to TRBJ2-5, with 7 bases that match TRBD2. The observed sequence ends 4 residues before the CDR3 terminus, with the missing tail filled in from the germline J gene. From germline, CDR1 is NSQYPW and CDR2 LRSPGD (reference sequence). The junction had 5 bases not matched to a gene; V was cut back by 3 bases and J by 2 bases. This CDR3 contains 15 residues.

This clone was counted only a few times. Genes here carry mouse names. The CDR3 goes on 4 residues after the read ends, and that part is filled in from the germline J gene. The genes are TRBV1 and TRBJ2-5; 10 nucleotides match TRBD2. Germline V gives CDR1 NSQYPW, CDR2 LRSPGD (reference sequence). CDR3 length: 16 residues. CDR3 loop: CTCSADAWGGADTQYF. The part of the CDR3 DNA that was read is TGCACCTGCAGTGCAGATGCCTGGGGGGGCGCGGAC.

As concerns this clone: Genes here carry mouse names. Read coverage stops 4 residues before the CDR3 terminus; the germline J gene supplies the remainder. Within the sample, other DNA sequences also encode this same CDR3. The chain has TRBV19 and TRBJ2-7; possibly TRBD1 for D (5 bases). The CDR3 totals 12 residues. Germline V gene data show CDR1 as FNHDT and CDR2 as SITEND (reference sequence). CDR3 bases read: TGTGCCAGCAGTCATCAGGGTTAT. It specifies CASSHQGY. The complete CDR3 sequence is CASSHQGYEQYF.

Points on this clone: Gene labels here are mouse ones. Coverage ceases 4 residues before the CDR3 finishes, and the germline J gene fills in the end. The genes are TRBV14 and TRBJ2-5, with 8 bases aligning to TRBD2. The CDR3 is made up of 14 amino acids. Germline V gene sequence: CDR1 SGHDT, CDR2 FRDEAV. V was clipped by 3 bases and J by 1 base; unmatched bases: 1. CDR3 DNA (partial): TGTGCCAGCAGTTGGACTGGGCACCAAGAC. Amino acid sequence: CASSWTGHQD. The whole CDR3 protein reads CASSWTGHQDTQYF.

Concerning this clone itself: Any gene name here is a mouse gene name. The DNA ends 4 residues before the CDR3 does, and the rest of the CDR3 is filled in from the germline J gene. The chain couples TRBV31 to TRBJ2-2, with unresolved D. Germline CDR1 is GKSSPN and CDR2 is SITVG. This CDR3 is built from 12 residues. V lost 2 bases and J 5 bases, leaving 6 bases between the germline ends. The CDR3 here is CAWSGGTGQLYF. The CDR3 DNA, read in part, is TGTGCCTGGAGTGGAGGGACCGGG.

Comment on this clone: Mouse names are used for the genes. The read ends 4 residues shy of where the CDR3 ends; the end is completed using the germline J gene. Additional DNA sequences in this sample encode the identical CDR3. This sequence joins TRBV13-3 and TRBJ2-1; 9 bases fit TRBD1. The ends lost 6 bases at V and 4 bases at J; junction bases unmatched: 2. Germline V gives CDR1 NNHDY, CDR2 SYVADS. The CDR3 spans 13 residues. The covered CDR3 bases are TGTGCCAGCAAGGGGACAGGGTATGCT. It yields the protein CASKGTGYA. The CDR3 reads in full as CASKGTGYAEQFF.

This clone was seen a handful of times. Mouse gene names apply. The read ends 4 residues shy of where the CDR3 ends; the end is completed using the germline J gene. This chain uses TRBV5 with TRBJ1-1, with TRBD1 matching over 7 bases. This CDR3 comprises 16 residues. Germline CDR1 LGHNA, CDR2 YNLKQL (reference sequence). Losses at the gene ends were 0 bases for V and 0 bases for J; bases not matched to a gene: 4. The DNA read from the CDR3 is TGTGCCAGCAGCCAAGACAGGGGGATTGCAAACACA. Translated, it gives CASSQDRGIANT. The entire CDR3 protein is CASSQDRGIANTEVFF.

Turning to this clone: The genes and germline here are from mouse. Sequencing ends 4 residues short of the CDR3 end; the germline J gene provides the rest. This specimen includes other DNA sequences encoding the same CDR3. The J gene is TRBJ2-1, the V gene TRBV31; 7 bases are shared with TRBD1. Unmatched junction bases numbered 2, after V lost 0 bases and J lost 3 bases. CDR1 and CDR2 from the germline V gene are GKSSPN and SITVG. CDR3 length: 14 amino acids. The CDR3 here is CAWSLGTAYAEQFF. The covered CDR3 bases are TGTGCCTGGAGTCTCGGGACAGCCTATGCT.

This clone has just a few counts. These gene names are mouse names. The DNA ends 4 residues before the CDR3 does, and the rest of the CDR3 is filled in from the germline J gene. The V gene is TRBV13-3, the J gene TRBJ2-3, with TRBD2 matching over 13 bases. The ends lost 5 bases at V and 0 bases at J; junction bases unmatched: 0. The CDR3 length is 15 residues. Germline CDR1 NNHDY, CDR2 SYVADS. The CDR3 is CASRGLGGSAETLYF. Partial CDR3 DNA: TGTGCCAGCAGGGGACTGGGGGGGAGTGCAGAA.

This clone was recorded a few times. The gene symbols are mouse symbols. The read terminates 4 residues ahead of where the CDR3 ends, so the germline J gene completes it. Other DNA sequences of this sample code for an identical CDR3. The chain carries TRBV13-2 and TRBJ2-1; 7 nucleotides match TRBD1. The V and J ends lost 5 bases and 4 bases, in that order; junction bases with no gene match: 3. The germline CDR1 and CDR2 sequences are NNHNN and SYGAGS (reference sequence). There are 13 residues in the CDR3. CDR3 DNA (partial): TGTGCCAGCGGAGGGACAGCTTATGCT. This codes for CASGGTAYA. The full CDR3 protein reads CASGGTAYAEQFF.

This clone was recorded a few times. Mouse gene names apply. The sequence runs out 4 residues before the end of the CDR3; the remainder is reconstructed from the germline J gene. The chain recombines TRBV31 with TRBJ2-7; perhaps TRBD1 as D (5 bases). From germline, CDR1 is GKSSPN and CDR2 SITVG. The CDR3 has 13 residues. CDR3 DNA (partial): TGTGCCTGGAGTCTAGACAGAACATAT. This sequence encodes CAWSLDRTY. The complete CDR3 protein is CAWSLDRTYEQYF.

In regard to this clone: Genes here carry mouse names. The read finishes 4 residues shy of the CDR3 end, and the germline J gene is used to complete it. This chain links TRBV13-1 with TRBJ2-5, with D perhaps matching TRBD2 (7 bases). The ends were cut back, 2 bases at V and 2 bases at J, with 9 bases in the middle. The germline gives CDR1 NSHNY, CDR2 SYGAGN. This CDR3 is built from 14 residues. The sequenced part of the CDR3 DNA is TGTGCCAGCAGTGAAGGGGGGCTCCAAGAC. Translated: CASSEGGLQD. The whole CDR3 protein is CASSEGGLQDTQYF.

As to this clone: Gene names denote mouse genes. The read terminates 4 residues before the CDR3 end, so the remaining end is supplied by the germline J gene. This chain links TRBV19 with TRBJ2-5; possibly TRBD1 for D (6 bases). Germline CDR1 FNHDT, CDR2 SITEND (reference sequence). The CDR3 runs 14 residues. V was clipped by 4 bases and J by 3 bases, with 12 bases between them. CDR3 bases read: TGTGCCAGCAGTCCCGGGACAAAACAAGAC. Its translation: CASSPGTKQD. The CDR3 reads in full as CASSPGTKQDTQYF.

As for this clone: Mouse gene names and germline throughout. With the read ending 4 residues before the CDR3 end, the germline J gene is used to fill in that end. The chain uses TRBV13-1 and TRBJ2-7; 10 positions agree with TRBD1. The CDR3 is 15 residues long. V was clipped by 3 bases and J by 3 bases; unmatched bases: 6. CDR1 is NSHNY and CDR2 is SYGAGN in the germline V gene. CDR3 loop: CASSVSGTGVYEQYF. The CDR3 DNA, read in part, is TGTGCCAGCAGTGTCTCCGGGACAGGGGTCTAT.

With respect to this clone: Germline and genes: mouse. The read finishes 4 residues shy of the CDR3 end, and the germline J gene is used to complete it. V usage is TRBV19 and J usage is TRBJ2-1; 8 nucleotides match TRBD2. Germline V gene data show CDR1 as FNHDT and CDR2 as SITEND (reference sequence). The junction had 8 bases not matched to a gene; V was cut back by 6 bases and J by 3 bases. The CDR3 covers 15 residues. The CDR3 bases that were read are TGTGCCAGCACACCGGGGGGGGCCTTCTATGCT. This codes for CASTPGGAFYA. The whole CDR3 region reads CASTPGGAFYAEQFF.

This clone has at least ten counts. Genes here carry mouse names. From the germline J gene comes the end of the CDR3, since the read stops 4 residues before it. The chain has TRBV13-1 and TRBJ2-5; 7 bases match TRBD1. The CDR3 runs to 14 residues. In germline, CDR1 is NSHNY, CDR2 SYGAGN. CDR3 residues: CASSPGTQGDTQYF. The sequenced CDR3 bases are TGTGCCAGCAGTCCAGGGACACAGGGGGAC.

This clone was seen only a few times. Each gene name is a mouse one. The read comes to an end 4 residues before the CDR3 does, leaving the germline J gene to fill in the end. The genes are TRBV1 and TRBJ2-4; D may be TRBD1 (5 bases). This CDR3 spans 17 amino acids. The germline V and J ends were trimmed by 0 bases and 0 bases, with 13 bases remaining between them. Per germline, CDR1 NSQYPW and CDR2 LRSPGD (reference sequence). The CDR3 sequence is CTCSADREGVSQNTLYF. CDR3 DNA, as far as it was read: TGCACCTGCAGTGCAGATAGGGAAGGGGTTAGTCAAAAC.

There are a few counts of this clone. Genes here carry mouse names. The missing CDR3 end, 3 residues past where the read stops, is filled in from the germline J gene. The chain employs TRBV19 and TRBJ1-6; 7 bases align to TRBD1. TRBJ1-6 is known as an ORF, though its function is uncertain. V trimming: 1 base; J trimming: 4 bases; junction bases outside the gene matches: 2. The CDR3 length is 15 residues. Per the germline V gene, CDR1 is FNHDT and CDR2 is SITEND (reference sequence). CDR3 region: CASSIRGQYNSPLYF. The covered CDR3 bases are TGTGCCAGCAGTATAAGGGGACAGTATAATTCGCCC.

As regards this clone: Gene names are mouse gene names. The read ends 4 residues early relative to the CDR3; the germline J gene fills the gap. Within the sample, other DNA sequences also encode this same CDR3. The chain carries TRBV13-2 and TRBJ2-1; TRBD2 aligns across 11 bases. From germline, CDR1 is NNHNN and CDR2 SYGAGS (reference sequence). The CDR3 consists of 15 residues. V was pared by 2 bases and J by 3 bases, with 1 base of the junction left unmatched. The CDR3 sequence: CASGEDWGAYAEQFF. The DNA read from the CDR3 is TGTGCCAGCGGTGAGGACTGGGGGGCCTATGCT.

In the case of this clone: Gene names denote mouse genes. Sequencing ends 4 residues short of the CDR3 end; the germline J gene provides the rest. Other DNA sequences in this specimen translate into the identical CDR3. The chain has TRBV1 and TRBJ1-2; D remains unclear. The V gene's germline CDR1 is NSQYPW and CDR2 LRSPGD (reference sequence). Deletions cut 4 bases from V and 1 base from J, with 7 bases between. This CDR3 has 13 residues. CDR3 DNA (partial): TGCACCTGCAGTGTTGACAAAAACTCC. Protein sequence: CTCSVDKNS. Given in full, the CDR3 is CTCSVDKNSDYTF. The variable domain in full, completed from reference TRBV1 and TRBJ1-2, reads VTLLEQNPRWRLVPRGQAVNLRCILKNSQYPWMSWYQQDLQKQLQWLFTLRSPGDKEVKSLPGADYLATRVTDTELRLQVANMSQGRTLYCTCSVDKNSDYTFGSGTRLLVI.

This clone has a handful of counts. Gene names and germline refer to mouse. The read gets to within 3 residues of the CDR3 end, and the germline J gene fills in the rest. Other nucleotide sequences in the sample specify the same CDR3. The chain combines TRBV1 with TRBJ1-6, with 11 bases fitting TRBD1. TRBJ1-6 is recorded as an ORF, its role being uncertain. Germline CDR1 NSQYPW, CDR2 LRSPGD (reference sequence). The V segment lost 0 bases and the J segment 4 bases; nucleotides outside the gene matches: 2. The CDR3 has 17 amino acids. This chain's CDR3 is CTCSADRDRGYNSPLYF. The covered CDR3 bases are TGCACCTGCAGTGCAGACCGGGACAGGGGGTATAATTCGCCC.

This clone was counted a few times. Gene names and germline match the mouse. The read terminates 4 residues before the CDR3 end, so the remaining end is supplied by the germline J gene. The chain joins TRBV13-2 to TRBJ2-4; 8 bases are shared with TRBD2. The germline CDR1 and CDR2 sequences are NNHNN and SYGAGS (reference sequence). This CDR3 has 14 amino acids. The CDR3 sequence: CASGDAGGLNTLYF. The sequenced part of the CDR3 DNA is TGTGCCAGCGGTGATGCTGGGGGGCTGAAC.